The sequence of this T cell receptor (beta chain) was determined in a study of T cell responses to AZD1222 COVID-19 vaccine. Study-level findings and limits: Of the AZD1222 recipients, only 5 to 7 were seropositive at baseline. A mostly white British donor set with more females was recruited, and clonal diversity was possibly underestimated. Repertoires were collected only later (after the peak T cell response had occurred). The breadth and depth of Spike-specific TCRs increased once two AZD1222 doses had been given.

Of note for this clone: Its target is not known.

Some clones are missing from TCRdb's copy, which holds only in-frame ones; the method was immunoSEQ multiplex PCR. The table has around 140,000 clones, over 90% seen once; the top ten hold approximately 5%. This CDR3 region has 14 residues. The V and J ends lost 6 bases and 3 bases, in that order; junction bases with no gene match: 3. Germline loops: CDR1 MRHNA, CDR2 SNTAGT. The source was peripheral blood, collected on day 0 of AZD1222 vaccination. V is TRBV6-4 and J is TRBJ1-2, with 11 nucleotides matching TRBD1. This TCR was recovered from an adult in good health. CDR3 bases: TGTGCCAGCAGCCCGGGACAGGGGGACTATGGCTACACCTTC. Translated, it gives CASSPGQGDYGYTF.